These T cell receptor beta chains were read from a single sample in a study of CD8 T cells in Susac syndrome. TCRdb reprocessed the immunoSEQ multiplex PCR reads with MiXCR, giving one entry per CDR3 protein. The data show nearly 200,000 distinct CDR3 sequences, roughly 95% seen once. Sequenced material: CD4+ T cells from PBMCs. The receptors derive from a human donor with multiple sclerosis. The CDR3 runs from the conserved cysteine through the conserved F or W. The order of the fields is CDR3 protein, CDR3 DNA, V gene, D gene, J gene, clone size. The D gene is left open where the match is weak. Some rows have no size entry. The others give once, few or many, or a class for an expanded clone.

CASSLDRTGELFF	TGTGCCAGCAGCTTAGACCGAACCGGGGAGCTGTTTTTT	TRBV7-2	NA	TRBJ2-2	NA
CASSPRPAEETQYF	TGTGCCAGCAGCCCGCGACCCGCCGAAGAGACCCAGTACTTC	TRBV3-1	NA	TRBJ2-5	NA
CASSRAGEETQYF	TGTGCCAGCAGCCGGGCAGGGGAAGAGACCCAGTACTTC	TRBV3-1	NA	TRBJ2-5	NA
CASIPRASGVTDTQYF	TGTGCCAGCATCCCTAGGGCTAGCGGTGTCACAGATACGCAGTATTTT	TRBV7-2	TRBD2	TRBJ2-3	NA
CAKRTGPEAFF	TGTGCCAAAAGGACAGGCCCTGAAGCTTTCTTT	TRBV30	TRBD1	TRBJ1-1	NA
CASSVDRGSYEQYF	TGTGCCAGCAGCGTAGACAGGGGCTCCTACGAGCAGTACTTC	TRBV9	TRBD1	TRBJ2-7	NA
CASSLLGTGGEKLFF	TGTGCCAGCAGCTTGTTAGGTACAGGCGGAGAAAAACTGTTTTTT	TRBV5-6	NA	TRBJ1-4	NA
CSARIGEAQHF	TGCAGTGCTCGGATTGGAGAGGCCCAGCATTTT	TRBV20-1	NA	TRBJ1-5	NA
CSASRGYGYTF	TGCAGTGCTAGTAGGGGATATGGCTACACCTTC	TRBV20-1	NA	TRBJ1-2	NA
CASSELAGGPVYTQYF	TGTGCCAGCAGCGAACTAGCGGGAGGGCCTGTTTATACGCAGTATTTT	TRBV9	TRBD2	TRBJ2-3	NA
CASSLTLYGYTF	TGTGCCAGCAGCCTAACGCTATATGGCTACACCTTC	TRBV5-6	NA	TRBJ1-2	NA
CASVGAETQYF	TGTGCCAGTGTGGGAGCGGAGACCCAGTACTTC	TRBV2	NA	TRBJ2-5	NA
CATSDTPTSGRQETQYF	TGTGCCACCAGTGACACACCGACTAGCGGGCGGCAAGAGACCCAGTACTTC	TRBV24-1	TRBD2	TRBJ2-5	NA
CASSLNRLPGDTQYF	TGTGCCAGCAGCTTAAATCGGCTGCCGGGAGATACGCAGTATTTT	TRBV7-2	NA	TRBJ2-3	once
CASGGLEREFEQYF	TGTGCCAGCGGGGGACTAGAGCGGGAGTTCGAGCAGTACTTC	TRBV7-9	TRBD2	TRBJ2-7	NA
CASSNRDINQPQHF	TGTGCCAGTAGTAATCGGGACATAAATCAGCCCCAGCATTTT	TRBV19	NA	TRBJ1-5	NA
CSALQREEAFF	TGCAGTGCCCTTCAGAGGGAGGAAGCTTTCTTT	TRBV20-1	NA	TRBJ1-1	once
CSARDRVRGNQPQHF	TGCAGTGCTAGAGATCGGGTGAGGGGCAATCAGCCCCAGCATTTT	TRBV20-1	NA	TRBJ1-5	NA
CSAKQGQETQYF	TGCAGTGCAAAGCAAGGTCAAGAGACCCAGTACTTC	TRBV20-1	NA	TRBJ2-5	NA
CASSPPGGYQETQYF	TGTGCCAGCTCACCACCAGGGGGTTACCAAGAGACCCAGTACTTC	TRBV18	NA	TRBJ2-5	NA
CASSETGNYGYTF	TGTGCCAGCAGCGAGACAGGGAACTATGGCTACACCTTC	TRBV6-4	TRBD1	TRBJ1-2	few
CASSQGVNEQFF	TGTGCCAGCAGCCAAGGGGTGAATGAGCAGTTCTTC	TRBV3-1	NA	TRBJ2-1	NA